What follows describes a single T cell receptor beta chain. Its antigen is unknown. Using a J-beta primer mix together with a sample-barcoded 5' primer, a second PCR was run for about 7 to 12 cycles. TCRdb reprocessed the 5' RACE reads with MiXCR, giving one entry per CDR3 protein. The table lists some 1.7 million distinct CDR3 sequences, under 30% of them singletons. These data are taken from a study of blood T cells in healthy people across ages. Regarding the study as a whole: Long-lived donors carried more naive CD4+ cells and greater diversity than aged donors. Strongly correlated with naive T cell percentage was TCR beta diversity. Roughly linear declines in TCR beta diversity per million T cells occurred with age.

Peripheral blood samples of roughly 9.9 milliliters were drawn from each donor. The sequencing sample was made of blood. The clonotype comes from a woman in her twenties or thirties in good health.

The CDR3: CASPGTGRRSNEQFF. Here the CDR3 DNA reads TGTGCCAGCCCGGGGACGGGACGGCGGTCGAATGAGCAGTTCTTC. The chain carries TRBV2 and TRBJ2-1; D might be TRBD1 or TRBD2, each matching 5 bases. The CDR3 length is 15 residues. V lost 8 bases and J lost 7, with 21 bases in between. Germline assignment: CDR1 SNHLY and CDR2 FYNNEI.